The rows below give T cell receptor beta chains drawn from one sample of a study of CXCR3-negative and CXCR3-positive naive CD8 T cells. Following a re-call of the 5' RACE reads, TCRdb has one entry per CDR3 protein and lacks DNA. The sample includes about 120,000 distinct CDR3 sequences. The sequenced sample was naive CXCR3+ CD8+ T cells from blood. The source is a human donor in good health. Some clones in this sample may be carry-over from other donors' samples. CDR3s include the opening cysteine and the closing phenylalanine or tryptophan.

j_call cdr3_length v_call cdr3_aa
TRBJ1-1 15 TRBV4-1 CASSQVPGENTEAFF
TRBJ2-1 15 TRBV6-5 CASSYSSASVGEQFF
TRBJ1-5 15 TRBV5-6 CASSLSEEGNQPQHF
TRBJ2-7 12 TRBV6-5 CASSPTSYEQYF
TRBJ2-2 15 TRBV7-8 CASSPRGGYTGELFF
TRBJ1-3 15 TRBV7-7 CASSLGNGPGNTIYF
TRBJ2-2 14 TRBV29-1 CSVDREGATGELFF
TRBJ2-7 15 TRBV4-3 CASSQWTSGSYEQYF
TRBJ1-6 14 TRBV28 CASTPRQYNSPLHF
TRBJ1-2 14 TRBV29-1 CSVEDGPTNYGYTF
TRBJ2-3 15 TRBV12-3/TRBV12-4 CATIVGDSSPGTQYF
TRBJ2-3 14 TRBV29-1 CSVGTSGRTDTQYF
TRBJ1-6 15 TRBV7-9 CASSFDGRVNSPLHF
TRBJ2-6 12 TRBV28 CASSLLGDVLTF
TRBJ1-6 15 TRBV7-3 CASSLLSGPGSPLHF
TRBJ2-5 13 TRBV29-1 CSADTGGGETQYF
TRBJ1-1 13 TRBV29-1 CSSAGQSNTEAFF
TRBJ2-7 13 TRBV14 CASSHYAFYEQYF
TRBJ2-5 15 TRBV7-9 CASGGVTAEMETQYF
TRBJ2-5 16 TRBV9 CASSELAGGMGETQYF
TRBJ2-3 15 TRBV12-3/TRBV12-4 CASSFERGSTDTQYF
TRBJ2-5 13 TRBV29-1 CSVEDSYQETQYF
TRBJ2-2 17 TRBV7-9 CASSPEFGRLNTGELFF
TRBJ2-7 16 TRBV20-1 CSARDQAGPFPREQYF
TRBJ1-5 15 TRBV12-3/TRBV12-4 CASSYYSSINQPQHF
TRBJ2-2 16 TRBV6-5 CASSPGLGGGTGELFF
TRBJ2-1 15 TRBV15 CATSSARSSYNEQFF
TRBJ2-1 16 TRBV28 CASSLEVRGLYNEQFF
TRBJ2-7 14 TRBV10-3 CAISETSVPYEQYF
TRBJ2-5 13 TRBV20-1 CSARDVGQETQYF
TRBJ2-5 15 TRBV7-9 CASSLGLQNQETQYF
TRBJ2-7 13 TRBV4-2 CASSPGGGREQYF
TRBJ2-5 13 TRBV7-9 CASSPPAGETQYF
TRBJ2-7 15 TRBV15 CATSRDQGYSYEQYF
TRBJ2-5 14 TRBV6-2/TRBV6-3 CASSFGGPWETQYF
TRBJ2-7 14 TRBV29-1 CSVEVSDRTYEQYF
TRBJ2-5 15 TRBV29-1 CSVEDPDQRMETQYF
TRBJ2-7 15 TRBV11-2 CASSLNEGLPCEQYF
TRBJ1-6 16 TRBV4-3 CASSQGQRAIGTPLHF
TRBJ1-4 13 TRBV2 CAKRGVPNEKLFF
TRBJ2-3 12 TRBV29-1 CSARSATDTQYF